Presented here are 6 T cell receptor beta chains from one specimen sequenced in a study of response to subunit inactivated influenza vaccine. TCRdb re-called the RT-PCR reads through MiXCR, storing one row per CDR3 protein. The repertoire holds 500,000 to 550,000 distinct CDR3 sequences, around 8% seen once, with 10% to 15% in the top ten. The sample here was PBMCs from blood, taken roughly 24 months after vaccination. Every receptor here comes from a man between 50 and 69 years old who received an inactivated influenza vaccine.

The gene calls are TRBV27 and TRBJ2-7, with D possibly matching TRBD2 (6 bases). V was clipped by 2 bases and J by 7 bases, with 12 bases between them. Germline CDR1 and CDR2: MNHEY and SMNVEV (reference sequence). The CDR3 is 13 residues long. This CDR3 reads CASSLLAGKEQYF. The CDR3 nucleotides read TGTGCCAGCAGTTTACTGGCGGGGAAGGAGCAGTACTTC.

This sequence joins TRBV30 and TRBJ1-5; no clear D. The CDR3 extends over 13 amino acids. Germline V gene sequence: CDR1 GTSNPN, CDR2 SVGIG (reference sequence). Trimming removed 0 bases from V and 12 bases from J, with 15 bases in between. The CDR3 sequence is CAWSVDRSGLQHF. The CDR3 DNA reads TGTGCCTGGAGTGTAGATAGGAGTGGGCTCCAGCATTTT.

This clonotype came up a few times. V gene TRBV5-1 combines with J gene TRBJ2-2; 7 bases align to TRBD1. Germline CDR1 and CDR2: SGHRS and YFSETQ. This CDR3 is built from 14 residues. V was pared by 5 bases and J by 1 base, with 2 bases of the junction left unmatched. The CDR3 DNA follows: TGCGCCAGCAGAGGGACAGAGAACACCGGGGAGCTGTTTTTT. Protein: CASRGTENTGELFF.

This clonotype was counted only a few times. This chain links TRBV20-1 with TRBJ1-2, with D hard to call. This CDR3 region has 11 residues. Germline CDR1 is DFQATT and CDR2 is SNEGSKA (reference sequence). V was pared by 6 bases and J by 8 bases, with 13 bases between. This chain's CDR3 is CSATSPGGYTF. The CDR3 bases are TGCAGTGCGACCTCTCCGGGAGGCTACACCTTC.

This clonotype was counted many times. The rearrangement uses TRBV19 and TRBJ1-5, with D hard to call. Trimming left V 7 bases short and J 0 bases short, with 13 bases between. The germline gives CDR1 LNHDA, CDR2 SQIVND (reference sequence). The CDR3 length is 15 residues. CDR3 DNA sequence: TGTGCCAGTACCTGGACCCTTTATAGCAATCAGCCCCAGCATTTT. Protein: CASTWTLYSNQPQHF.

The rearrangement uses TRBV18 and TRBJ2-1, with no clear D. V dropped 1 base and J dropped 0 bases, with 13 bases sitting between them. CDR1 and CDR2 (germline): KGHSH, LQKENI. The CDR3 has 17 amino acids. This chain's CDR3 is CASSPQSRQLSYNEQFF. The CDR3 nucleotides are TGTGCCAGCTCACCACAATCAAGGCAGCTCTCCTACAATGAGCAGTTCTTC.